A single sample gave rise to the 23 T cell receptor beta chains below, sequenced in a study of blood T cell repertoires in COVID-19. Produced via immunoSEQ multiplex PCR; TCRdb's table is partial and in-frame only. Altogether approximately 280,000 clones are present, roughly 88% being singletons, with the ten largest covering about 8.6%. Sample: peripheral blood. The receptor set was obtained from a young man with active or convalescent COVID-19.

This clone was counted only a few times. V and J are TRBV6-5 and TRBJ1-5; weak D call: TRBD1 (6 bases). Deletions cut 7 bases from V and 6 bases from J, with 16 bases between. Germline V gene data show CDR1 as MNHEY and CDR2 as SVGAGI. The CDR3 totals 14 residues. CDR3 bases: TGTGCCAGCACCAACGGGGGAGGGGGTCAGCCCCAGCATTTT. Translating it yields CASTNGGGGQPQHF.

The rearrangement joins TRBV5-1 to TRBJ1-1; 9 bases line up with TRBD1. The CDR3 runs 14 residues. CDR1 is SGHRS and CDR2 is YFSETQ in the germline V gene. With V trimmed by 4 bases and J by 5 bases, 6 bases remained unmatched. CDR3 DNA sequence: TGCGCCAGCAGCCTAGGGGACAGGGTTACTGAAGCTTTCTTT. Its protein is CASSLGDRVTEAFF.

J is TRBJ1-4 and V is TRBV29-1, with D hard to call. Germline CDR1 and CDR2: SQVTM and ANQGSEA. The ends were cut back, 5 bases at V and 1 base at J, with 5 bases in the middle. This CDR3 has 12 residues. The CDR3 sequence is CSVRETNEKLFF. In nucleotides, the CDR3 is TGCAGCGTTCGGGAAACTAATGAAAAACTGTTTTTT.

This rearrangement joins TRBV15 to TRBJ2-2; 9 nucleotides align to TRBD2. Germline trimming cut 5 bases from V and 1 base from J; bases unmatched to any gene: 2. This CDR3 spans 15 amino acids. CDR1 and CDR2 from the germline V gene are LNHNV and YYDKDF (reference sequence). CDR3 DNA sequence: TGTGCCACCAGCGAACTAGCGGGGAACACCGGGGAGCTGTTTTTT. Amino acid sequence: CATSELAGNTGELFF.

V is TRBV5-6 and J is TRBJ2-3; D possibly corresponds to TRBD2 (5 bases). Germline CDR1 and CDR2: SGHDT and YYEEEE. V gave up 0 bases and J gave up 1 base, with 12 bases separating them. This CDR3 has 16 residues. This chain's CDR3 is CASSLGLSERTDTQYF. The CDR3 DNA sequence: TGTGCCAGCAGCTTGGGTCTTAGCGAGCGCACAGATACGCAGTATTTT.

The gene calls are TRBV29-1 and TRBJ2-7, with a weak D call TRBD1 (5 bases). The CDR3 has 14 residues. Germline lookup yields CDR1 SQVTM and CDR2 ANQGSEA. With 0 bases removed from V and 1 base from J, the gap between germline ends came to 10 bases. Written as DNA, the CDR3 is TGCAGCGTTGAAGACGGCAGGGATTCCTACGAGCAGTACTTC. This codes for CSVEDGRDSYEQYF.

V usage is TRBV11-2 and J usage is TRBJ1-3; D ambiguous. Germline V CDR1 and CDR2: SGHAT, FQNNGV. This CDR3 has 17 residues. V gave up 5 bases and J gave up 4 bases, with 21 bases separating them. The CDR3: CASSPWANPNLGNTIYF. As DNA, the CDR3 is TGTGCCAGCAGCCCGTGGGCGAATCCTAATCTAGGAAACACCATATATTTT.

This clone was picked up a small number of times. V and J are TRBV11-3 and TRBJ1-1; a possible D gene is TRBD1 (5 bases). Germline CDR1 reads SGHNT; CDR2 reads YENEEA. The V end was cut by 1 base, the J end by 1 base, with 13 bases between. The CDR3 covers 16 residues. The CDR3 sequence: CASSLVRGGENTEAFF. The DNA for the CDR3 is TGTGCCAGCAGCTTAGTTCGGGGAGGGGAGAACACTGAAGCTTTCTTT.

This clone was observed a single time. The chain employs TRBV6-5 and TRBJ1-2; 7 nucleotides agree with TRBD1. The V segment lost 3 bases and the J segment 6 bases; nucleotides outside the gene matches: 4. Per germline, CDR1 MNHEY and CDR2 SVGAGI. The CDR3 totals 13 residues. As DNA, the CDR3 is TGTGCCAGCAGTTATGCACAGGGGAATGGCTACACCTTC. This gives the protein CASSYAQGNGYTF.

V is TRBV6-5 and J is TRBJ1-1; the match to TRBD1 covers 8 bases. V shed 9 bases, J shed 1 base, and the junction held 4 bases outside the gene matches. This CDR3 has 13 amino acids. Looked up from germline, CDR1 is MNHEY and CDR2 is SVGAGI. The CDR3 bases are TGTGCCAGGGAGGGACAGGAGAACACTGAAGCTTTCTTT. It is translated as CAREGQENTEAFF.

The chain couples TRBV2 to TRBJ1-1; 8 bases map to TRBD1. CDR1 and CDR2 from the germline V gene are SNHLY and FYNNEI. The CDR3 totals 14 residues. J lost 6 bases, V lost 4 bases, and 7 bases had no gene match. DNA of the CDR3: TGTGCCAGCAGTGCGGACAGGGTTCTCCCTGAAGCTTTCTTT. Protein: CASSADRVLPEAFF.

This CDR3 is CASSQGAEDTQYF. The DNA for the CDR3 is TGTGCCAGCAGCCAGGGGGCCGAGGATACGCAGTATTTT. This sequence joins TRBV6-4 and TRBJ2-3; 8 nucleotides align to TRBD1. The germline gives CDR1 MRHNA, CDR2 SNTAGT. Unmatched junction bases numbered 5, after V lost 6 bases and J lost 6 bases. This CDR3 region has 13 residues.

This rearrangement joins TRBV25-1 to TRBJ1-5; possible D gene TRBD1, 5 bases. The CDR3 covers 13 residues. Trimming cost V 6 bases and J 7 bases, with 13 bases left between them. CDR1 is MGHDK and CDR2 is SYGVNS in the germline V gene. CDR3 nucleotide sequence: TGTGCCAGCAGCCGGGAGCGGGGGCAGCCCCAGCATTTT. It yields the protein CASSRERGQPQHF. Combining the CDR3 with reference TRBV25-1 and TRBJ1-5 gives the whole variable domain EADIYQTPRYLVIGTGKKITLECSQTMGHDKMYWYQQDPGMELHLIHYSYGVNSTEKGDLSSESTVSRIRTEHFPLTLESARPSHTSQYLCASSRERGQPQHFGDGTRLSIL.

The gene calls are TRBV7-8 and TRBJ2-3; 10 bases line up with TRBD2. This CDR3 is 16 amino acids long. With V trimmed by 2 bases and J by 2 bases, 4 bases remained unmatched. From germline, CDR1 is SGHVS and CDR2 FQNEAQ. As DNA, the CDR3 is TGTGCCAGCAGCTTAAGGACTAGCGGTTTCACAGATACGCAGTATTTT. Residues: CASSLRTSGFTDTQYF. Looking up the rest from reference TRBV7-8 and TRBJ2-3 gives the full variable domain: GAGVSQSPRYKVAKRGQDVALRCDPISGHVSLFWYQQALGQGPEFLTYFQNEAQLDKSGLPSDRFFAERPEGSVSTLKIQRTQQEDSAVYLCASSLRTSGFTDTQYFGPGTRLTVL.

The chain links TRBV19 to TRBJ2-3; TRBD1 is a possible D gene (6 bases). The V end was cut by 3 bases, the J end by 6 bases, with 19 bases between. The CDR3 runs to 16 residues. CDR1 is LNHDA, CDR2 SQIVND, per germline (reference sequence). For the CDR3, the DNA is TGTGCCAGTAGTATCTGGTTAACAGGGTGGACGGATACGCAGTATTTT. Protein product: CASSIWLTGWTDTQYF. The full variable domain, with the rest looked up from reference TRBV19 and TRBJ2-3, is DGGITQSPKYLFRKEGQNVTLSCEQNLNHDAMYWYRQDPGQGLRLIYYSQIVNDFQKGDIAEGYSVSREKKESFPLTVTSAQKNPTAFYLCASSIWLTGWTDTQYFGPGTRLTVL.

This chain links TRBV18 with TRBJ2-7; TRBD1 matches at 10 bases. Germline assignment: CDR1 KGHSH and CDR2 LQKENI. The CDR3 has 13 amino acids. V dropped 6 bases and J dropped 3; count of bases not matched to a gene: 2. CDR3 sequence: CASSGQGNYEQYF. CDR3 in DNA: TGTGCCAGCTCGGGACAGGGGAACTACGAGCAGTACTTC.

This clone has only one observation. The chain links TRBV6-5 to TRBJ2-7, with D possibly being TRBD1 (5 bases). The CDR3 sequence is 16 residues long. Germline CDR1 is MNHEY and CDR2 is SVGAGI. V lost 0 bases and J lost 2, with 14 bases in between. CDR3 protein: CASSYSEGVQTYEQYF. CDR3 coding DNA: TGTGCCAGCAGTTACTCGGAAGGGGTACAGACCTACGAGCAGTACTTC.

This chain uses TRBV5-4 with TRBJ1-1, with a tentative D call TRBD1 (6 bases). The CDR3 has 15 residues. From germline, CDR1 is SGHNT and CDR2 YYREEE (reference sequence). Trimming removed 0 bases at V and 0 bases at J, with 9 bases between. CDR3: CASSLETGVNTEAFF. CDR3 in DNA: TGTGCCAGCAGCTTGGAGACAGGCGTGAACACTGAAGCTTTCTTT.

The chain carries TRBV19 and TRBJ2-7; 9 nucleotides line up with TRBD1. The CDR3 loop spans 13 amino acids. V lost 10 bases, J lost 3 bases, and 7 bases stayed unmatched. Germline V gene sequence: CDR1 LNHDA, CDR2 SQIVND (reference sequence). The CDR3 sequence is CATRGQGRYEQYF. As DNA, the CDR3 is TGTGCCACTAGGGGACAGGGCCGCTACGAGCAGTACTTC.

The chain has TRBV7-2 and TRBJ2-1, with 9 bases identical to TRBD2. Unmatched junction bases numbered 2, after V lost 4 bases and J lost 10 bases. The germline gives CDR1 SGHTA, CDR2 FQGNSA. The CDR3 loop spans 12 amino acids. CDR3 sequence (DNA): TGTGCCAGCAGCTCGACTAGCGGAGAGCAGTTCTTC. This gives the protein CASSSTSGEQFF. Full variable domain (outside the CDR3, taken from reference TRBV7-2 and TRBJ2-1): GAGVSQSPSNKVTEKGKDVELRCDPISGHTALYWYRQSLGQGLEFLIYFQGNSAPDKSGLPSDRFSAERTGGSVSTLTIQRTQQEDSAVYLCASSSTSGEQFFGPGTRLTVL.

This sequence joins TRBV18 and TRBJ1-3, with D unclear. Trimming left V 3 bases short and J 4 bases short, with 22 bases between. The CDR3 runs 18 residues. CDR1 KGHSH and CDR2 LQKENI come from the germline V gene. This CDR3 reads CASSPYGAIPVKGNTIYF. The CDR3 coding sequence is TGTGCCAGCTCACCCTACGGAGCTATCCCCGTGAAAGGAAACACCATATATTTT.

This sequence joins TRBV6-6 and TRBJ2-5, with 9 bases aligning to TRBD1. With V trimmed by 0 bases and J by 4 bases, 3 bases remained unmatched. The CDR3 is 15 residues long. The germline gives CDR1 MNHNY, CDR2 SVGAGI (reference sequence). CDR3 bases: TGTGCCAGCAGTTACTCCGGGACAGGGACAGAGACCCAGTACTTC. It yields the protein CASSYSGTGTETQYF.

This chain joins TRBV14 and TRBJ1-1; TRBD1 agrees at 8 bases. Germline-derived CDR1 and CDR2 are SGHDN and FVKESK. After removal of 6 bases from V and 1 base from J, the junction contained 13 bases not matched to a gene. The CDR3 runs 17 residues. This CDR3 reads CASSSIRQGTRNTEAFF. CDR3 DNA sequence: TGTGCCAGCAGTTCGATACGACAGGGGACGAGGAACACTGAAGCTTTCTTT.